This TCR beta chain came from a study of Graves' ophthalmopathy and Graves' hyperthyroidism. Overall study context: Blood was drawn at initial diagnosis, before any treatment.

The length of the CDR3 is 16 residues. Germline loops: CDR1 MDHEN, CDR2 SYDVKM. With 3 bases removed from V and 6 bases from J, the gap between germline ends came to 17 bases. Notes on the study in general: Clonotypes were expanded in thyroid at above 0.001 frequency, and most also appeared in blood.

Of note for this clonotype: Its antigen is not known.

Amplification from RNA transcripts yielded the TCR beta CDR3 regions. Amplification began with first-round RT-PCR using HTBI primers, then second-round multiplex PCR was performed. TCRdb analysed the multiplex PCR reads with MiXCR anew, one entry per CDR3 protein. The table shows about 480,000 distinct CDR3 sequences, with 14% occurring only once. The rearrangement uses TRBV28 and TRBJ2-2, with D possibly called TRBD1 or TRBD2 (5 bases each). The clonotype comes from a woman aged 25 to 39 with Graves' ophthalmopathy. Sequences were obtained from blood. CDR3 amino acids: CASSFARGVTPGELFF. The CDR3 DNA is TGTGCCAGCAGTTTTGCTAGAGGGGTGACGCCCGGGGAGCTGTTTTTT.